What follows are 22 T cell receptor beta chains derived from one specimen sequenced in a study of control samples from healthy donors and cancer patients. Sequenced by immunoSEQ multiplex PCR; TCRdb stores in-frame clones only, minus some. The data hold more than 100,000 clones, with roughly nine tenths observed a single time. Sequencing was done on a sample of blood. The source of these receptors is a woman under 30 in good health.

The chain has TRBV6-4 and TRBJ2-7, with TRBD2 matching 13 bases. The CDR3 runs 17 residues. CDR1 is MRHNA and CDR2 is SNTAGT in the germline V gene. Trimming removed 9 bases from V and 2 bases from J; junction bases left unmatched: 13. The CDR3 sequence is CARGGTSGTKGTYEQYF. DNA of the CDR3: TGTGCCAGGGGGGGGACTAGCGGGACGAAGGGGACCTACGAGCAGTACTTC.

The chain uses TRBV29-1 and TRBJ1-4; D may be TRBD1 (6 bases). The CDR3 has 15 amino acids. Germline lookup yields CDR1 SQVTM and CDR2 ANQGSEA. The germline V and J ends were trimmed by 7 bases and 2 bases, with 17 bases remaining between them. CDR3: CSGTPDRRTNEKLFF. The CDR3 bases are TGCAGCGGAACGCCCGACAGGCGGACTAATGAAAAACTGTTTTTT.

In DNA form, the CDR3 reads TGTGCCAGCAGCTTACCTCCGGAGCCCCAGCATTTT. Translation: CASSLPPEPQHF. The V and J genes are TRBV7-2 and TRBJ1-5; D is unclear. Trimming removed 2 bases from V and 8 bases from J, with 7 bases in between. The V gene's germline CDR1 is SGHTA and CDR2 FQGNSA. The CDR3 length is 12 residues.

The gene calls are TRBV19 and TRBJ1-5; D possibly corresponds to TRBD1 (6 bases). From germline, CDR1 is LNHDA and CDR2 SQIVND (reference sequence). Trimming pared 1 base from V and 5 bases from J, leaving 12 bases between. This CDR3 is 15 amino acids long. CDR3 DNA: TGTGCCAGTAGTATAGTGAGTCGGGGGCATCAGCCCCAGCATTTT. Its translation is CASSIVSRGHQPQHF.

Here the CDR3 DNA reads TGCAGCGTTTCTAAGGAGACCCAGTACTTC. Amino acid sequence: CSVSKETQYF. V usage is TRBV29-1 and J usage is TRBJ2-5, with D unresolved. V was cut by 5 bases and J by 5 bases, with 6 bases left in between. The CDR3 extends over 10 amino acids. Germline-derived CDR1 and CDR2 are SQVTM and ANQGSEA.

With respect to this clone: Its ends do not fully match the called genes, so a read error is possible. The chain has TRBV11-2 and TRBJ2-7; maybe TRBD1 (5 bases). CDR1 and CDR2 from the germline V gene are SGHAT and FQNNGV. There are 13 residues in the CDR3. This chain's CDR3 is CASSLPGQGSSSF. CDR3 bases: TGTGCCAGCAGCTTACCGGGTCAGGGAAGTTCGTCCTTC.

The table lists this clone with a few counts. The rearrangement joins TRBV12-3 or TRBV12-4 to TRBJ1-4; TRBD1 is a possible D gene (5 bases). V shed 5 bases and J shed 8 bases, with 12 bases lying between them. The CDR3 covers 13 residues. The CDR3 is CASSHRSGEKLFF. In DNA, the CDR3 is TGTGCCAGCAGTCATAGATCAGGGGAAAAACTGTTTTTT.

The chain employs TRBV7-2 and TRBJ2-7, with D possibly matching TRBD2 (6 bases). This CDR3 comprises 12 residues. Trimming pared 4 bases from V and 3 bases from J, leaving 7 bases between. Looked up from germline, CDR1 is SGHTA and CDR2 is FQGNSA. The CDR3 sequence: CASSSTSYEQYF. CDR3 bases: TGTGCCAGCAGCTCGACTAGCTACGAGCAGTACTTC.

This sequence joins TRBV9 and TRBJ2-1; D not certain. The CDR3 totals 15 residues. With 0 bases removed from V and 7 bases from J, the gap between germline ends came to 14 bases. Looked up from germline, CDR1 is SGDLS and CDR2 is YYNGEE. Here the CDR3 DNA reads TGTGCCAGCAGCGTAGTCCCCAGCGATGGGAATGAGCAGTTCTTC. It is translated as CASSVVPSDGNEQFF.

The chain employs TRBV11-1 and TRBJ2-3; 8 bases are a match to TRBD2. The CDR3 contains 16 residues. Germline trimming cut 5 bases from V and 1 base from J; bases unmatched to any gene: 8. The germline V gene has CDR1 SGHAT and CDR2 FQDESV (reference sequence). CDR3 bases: TGTGCCAGCAGCCCTCACACGGGGGGGGGCACAGATACGCAGTATTTT. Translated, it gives CASSPHTGGGTDTQYF.

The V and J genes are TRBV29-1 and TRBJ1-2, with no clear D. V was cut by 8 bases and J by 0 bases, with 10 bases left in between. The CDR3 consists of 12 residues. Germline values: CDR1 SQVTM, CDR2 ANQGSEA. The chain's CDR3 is CSQWTANYGYTF. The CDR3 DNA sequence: TGCAGCCAATGGACGGCTAACTATGGCTACACCTTC.

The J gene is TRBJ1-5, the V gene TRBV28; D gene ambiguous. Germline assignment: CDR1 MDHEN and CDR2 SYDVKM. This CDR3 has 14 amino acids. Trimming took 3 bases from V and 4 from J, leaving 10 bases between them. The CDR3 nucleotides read TGTGCCAGCAGTTTGTACAGCCTAAATCAGCCCCAGCATTTT. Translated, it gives CASSLYSLNQPQHF.

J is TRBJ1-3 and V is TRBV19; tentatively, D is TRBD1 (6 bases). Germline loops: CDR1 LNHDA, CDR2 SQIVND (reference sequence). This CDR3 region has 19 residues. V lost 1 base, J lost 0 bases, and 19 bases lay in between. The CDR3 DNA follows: TGTGCCAGTAGTATAGCGGATCGGTACGGACAGTTCTCTGGAAACACCATATATTTT. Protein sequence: CASSIADRYGQFSGNTIYF.

The CDR3 DNA reads TGTGCCATCAGAGAAGGACAGTCCTACGAGCAGTACTTC. Encoded protein: CAIREGQSYEQYF. The chain links TRBV10-3 to TRBJ2-7, with a weak D call TRBD1 (6 bases). Deletions cut 6 bases from V and 1 base from J, with 10 bases between. From germline, CDR1 is ENHRY and CDR2 SYGVKD. This CDR3 has 13 residues.

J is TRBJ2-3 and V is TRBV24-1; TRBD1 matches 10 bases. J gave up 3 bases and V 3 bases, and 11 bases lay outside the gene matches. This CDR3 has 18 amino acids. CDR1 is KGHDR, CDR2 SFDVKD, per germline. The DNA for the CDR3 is TGTGCCACCAGTGATATTACTGCCGGACAGGGGGGAACAGATACGCAGTATTTT. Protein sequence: CATSDITAGQGGTDTQYF.

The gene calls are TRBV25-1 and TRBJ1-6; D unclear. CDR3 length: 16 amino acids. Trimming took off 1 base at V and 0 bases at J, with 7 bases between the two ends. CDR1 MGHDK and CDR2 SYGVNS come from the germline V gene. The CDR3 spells CASSESSSSYNSPLHF. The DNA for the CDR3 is TGTGCCAGCAGTGAATCTTCTAGCTCCTATAATTCACCCCTCCACTTT. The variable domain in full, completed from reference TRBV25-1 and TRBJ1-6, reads EADIYQTPRYLVIGTGKKITLECSQTMGHDKMYWYQQDPGMELHLIHYSYGVNSTEKGDLSSESTVSRIRTEHFPLTLESARPSHTSQYLCASSESSSSYNSPLHFGNGTRLTVT.

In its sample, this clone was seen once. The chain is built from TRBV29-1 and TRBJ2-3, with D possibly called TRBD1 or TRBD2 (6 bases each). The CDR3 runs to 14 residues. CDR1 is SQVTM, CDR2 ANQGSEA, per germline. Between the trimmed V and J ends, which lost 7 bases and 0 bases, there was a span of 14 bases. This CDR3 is CSGAGQGSTDTQYF. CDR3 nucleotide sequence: TGCAGCGGGGCGGGGCAGGGGAGCACAGATACGCAGTATTTT.

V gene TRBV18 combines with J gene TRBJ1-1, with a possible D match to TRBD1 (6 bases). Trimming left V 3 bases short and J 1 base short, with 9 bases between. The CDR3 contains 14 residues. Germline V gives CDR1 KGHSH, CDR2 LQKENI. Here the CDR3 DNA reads TGTGCCAGCTCACCGTTACAGGGGAACACTGAAGCTTTCTTT. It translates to CASSPLQGNTEAFF.

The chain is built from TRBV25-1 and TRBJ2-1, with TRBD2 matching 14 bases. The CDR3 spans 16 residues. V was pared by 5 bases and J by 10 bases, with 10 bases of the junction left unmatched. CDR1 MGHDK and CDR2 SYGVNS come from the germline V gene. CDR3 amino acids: CASSLSPGLAGVEQFF. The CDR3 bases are TGTGCCAGCAGTCTATCACCGGGACTAGCGGGAGTAGAGCAGTTCTTC.

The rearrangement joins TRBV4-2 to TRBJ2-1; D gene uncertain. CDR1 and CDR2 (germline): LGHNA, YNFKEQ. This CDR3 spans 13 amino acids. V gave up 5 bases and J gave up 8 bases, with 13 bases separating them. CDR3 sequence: CASSAILRDEQFF. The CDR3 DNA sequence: TGTGCCAGCAGCGCAATTCTAAGGGATGAGCAGTTCTTC.

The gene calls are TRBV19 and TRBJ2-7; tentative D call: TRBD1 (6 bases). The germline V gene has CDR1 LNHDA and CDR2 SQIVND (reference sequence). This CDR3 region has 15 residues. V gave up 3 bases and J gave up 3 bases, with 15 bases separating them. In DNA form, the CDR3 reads TGTGCCAGTAGTATTGATACAGGGCCCTACTACGAGCAGTACTTC. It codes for CASSIDTGPYYEQYF. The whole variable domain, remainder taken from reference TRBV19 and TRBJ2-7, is DGGITQSPKYLFRKEGQNVTLSCEQNLNHDAMYWYRQDPGQGLRLIYYSQIVNDFQKGDIAEGYSVSREKKESFPLTVTSAQKNPTAFYLCASSIDTGPYYEQYFGPGTRLTVT.

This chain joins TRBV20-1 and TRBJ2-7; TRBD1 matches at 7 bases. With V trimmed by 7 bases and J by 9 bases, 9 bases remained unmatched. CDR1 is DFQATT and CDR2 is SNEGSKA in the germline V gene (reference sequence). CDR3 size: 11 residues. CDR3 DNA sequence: TGCAGTGTTTCCATCCCAGGGGGGCAGTACTTC. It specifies CSVSIPGGQYF.